These 2 T cell receptor beta chains came from one sample sequenced in a study of control samples from healthy donors and cancer patients. The data were produced by immunoSEQ multiplex PCR, yet TCRdb's version contains in-frame clones alone and is incomplete. Here the sample spans under 70,000 clones, roughly nine tenths being singletons. Sequenced: PBMCs. These receptors all come from a man in his 60s with head and neck cancer.

The chain uses TRBV25-1 and TRBJ2-3; 7 nucleotides match TRBD2. Looked up from germline, CDR1 is MGHDK and CDR2 is SYGVNS. The CDR3 contains 15 residues. V lost 6 bases to trimming and J lost 0 bases; unmatched junction nucleotides: 6. The CDR3 DNA follows: TGTGCCAGCAGCTCAGCGGGGAGCAGCACAGATACGCAGTATTTT. Protein: CASSSAGSSTDTQYF.

The chain joins TRBV10-3 to TRBJ1-1; D is possibly TRBD1 (5 bases). Per germline, CDR1 ENHRY and CDR2 SYGVKD. This CDR3 spans 16 amino acids. V gave up 3 bases and J gave up 5 bases, with 19 bases separating them. CDR3 region: CAISDPEEGKGTEAFF. Written as DNA, the CDR3 is TGTGCCATCAGTGACCCTGAGGAGGGGAAAGGTACTGAAGCTTTCTTT.